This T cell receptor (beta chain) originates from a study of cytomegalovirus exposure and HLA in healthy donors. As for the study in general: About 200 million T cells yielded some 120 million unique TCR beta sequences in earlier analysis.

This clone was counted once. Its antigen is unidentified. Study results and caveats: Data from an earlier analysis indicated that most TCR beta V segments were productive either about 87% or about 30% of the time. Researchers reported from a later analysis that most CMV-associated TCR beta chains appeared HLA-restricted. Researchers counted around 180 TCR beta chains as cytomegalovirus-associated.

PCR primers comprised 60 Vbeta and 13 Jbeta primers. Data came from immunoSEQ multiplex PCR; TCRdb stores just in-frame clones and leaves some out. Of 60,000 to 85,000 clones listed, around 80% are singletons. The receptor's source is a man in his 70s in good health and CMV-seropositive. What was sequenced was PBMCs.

In DNA form, the CDR3 reads TGTGCCAGCTCACCACCTAGCGGGGGGTATAATGAGCAGTTCTTC. It translates to CASSPPSGGYNEQFF. V is TRBV18 and J is TRBJ2-1; 10 bases are a match to TRBD2. The CDR3 consists of 15 residues. V was clipped by 0 bases and J by 7 bases; unmatched bases: 3. Germline CDR1 is KGHSH and CDR2 is LQKENI.